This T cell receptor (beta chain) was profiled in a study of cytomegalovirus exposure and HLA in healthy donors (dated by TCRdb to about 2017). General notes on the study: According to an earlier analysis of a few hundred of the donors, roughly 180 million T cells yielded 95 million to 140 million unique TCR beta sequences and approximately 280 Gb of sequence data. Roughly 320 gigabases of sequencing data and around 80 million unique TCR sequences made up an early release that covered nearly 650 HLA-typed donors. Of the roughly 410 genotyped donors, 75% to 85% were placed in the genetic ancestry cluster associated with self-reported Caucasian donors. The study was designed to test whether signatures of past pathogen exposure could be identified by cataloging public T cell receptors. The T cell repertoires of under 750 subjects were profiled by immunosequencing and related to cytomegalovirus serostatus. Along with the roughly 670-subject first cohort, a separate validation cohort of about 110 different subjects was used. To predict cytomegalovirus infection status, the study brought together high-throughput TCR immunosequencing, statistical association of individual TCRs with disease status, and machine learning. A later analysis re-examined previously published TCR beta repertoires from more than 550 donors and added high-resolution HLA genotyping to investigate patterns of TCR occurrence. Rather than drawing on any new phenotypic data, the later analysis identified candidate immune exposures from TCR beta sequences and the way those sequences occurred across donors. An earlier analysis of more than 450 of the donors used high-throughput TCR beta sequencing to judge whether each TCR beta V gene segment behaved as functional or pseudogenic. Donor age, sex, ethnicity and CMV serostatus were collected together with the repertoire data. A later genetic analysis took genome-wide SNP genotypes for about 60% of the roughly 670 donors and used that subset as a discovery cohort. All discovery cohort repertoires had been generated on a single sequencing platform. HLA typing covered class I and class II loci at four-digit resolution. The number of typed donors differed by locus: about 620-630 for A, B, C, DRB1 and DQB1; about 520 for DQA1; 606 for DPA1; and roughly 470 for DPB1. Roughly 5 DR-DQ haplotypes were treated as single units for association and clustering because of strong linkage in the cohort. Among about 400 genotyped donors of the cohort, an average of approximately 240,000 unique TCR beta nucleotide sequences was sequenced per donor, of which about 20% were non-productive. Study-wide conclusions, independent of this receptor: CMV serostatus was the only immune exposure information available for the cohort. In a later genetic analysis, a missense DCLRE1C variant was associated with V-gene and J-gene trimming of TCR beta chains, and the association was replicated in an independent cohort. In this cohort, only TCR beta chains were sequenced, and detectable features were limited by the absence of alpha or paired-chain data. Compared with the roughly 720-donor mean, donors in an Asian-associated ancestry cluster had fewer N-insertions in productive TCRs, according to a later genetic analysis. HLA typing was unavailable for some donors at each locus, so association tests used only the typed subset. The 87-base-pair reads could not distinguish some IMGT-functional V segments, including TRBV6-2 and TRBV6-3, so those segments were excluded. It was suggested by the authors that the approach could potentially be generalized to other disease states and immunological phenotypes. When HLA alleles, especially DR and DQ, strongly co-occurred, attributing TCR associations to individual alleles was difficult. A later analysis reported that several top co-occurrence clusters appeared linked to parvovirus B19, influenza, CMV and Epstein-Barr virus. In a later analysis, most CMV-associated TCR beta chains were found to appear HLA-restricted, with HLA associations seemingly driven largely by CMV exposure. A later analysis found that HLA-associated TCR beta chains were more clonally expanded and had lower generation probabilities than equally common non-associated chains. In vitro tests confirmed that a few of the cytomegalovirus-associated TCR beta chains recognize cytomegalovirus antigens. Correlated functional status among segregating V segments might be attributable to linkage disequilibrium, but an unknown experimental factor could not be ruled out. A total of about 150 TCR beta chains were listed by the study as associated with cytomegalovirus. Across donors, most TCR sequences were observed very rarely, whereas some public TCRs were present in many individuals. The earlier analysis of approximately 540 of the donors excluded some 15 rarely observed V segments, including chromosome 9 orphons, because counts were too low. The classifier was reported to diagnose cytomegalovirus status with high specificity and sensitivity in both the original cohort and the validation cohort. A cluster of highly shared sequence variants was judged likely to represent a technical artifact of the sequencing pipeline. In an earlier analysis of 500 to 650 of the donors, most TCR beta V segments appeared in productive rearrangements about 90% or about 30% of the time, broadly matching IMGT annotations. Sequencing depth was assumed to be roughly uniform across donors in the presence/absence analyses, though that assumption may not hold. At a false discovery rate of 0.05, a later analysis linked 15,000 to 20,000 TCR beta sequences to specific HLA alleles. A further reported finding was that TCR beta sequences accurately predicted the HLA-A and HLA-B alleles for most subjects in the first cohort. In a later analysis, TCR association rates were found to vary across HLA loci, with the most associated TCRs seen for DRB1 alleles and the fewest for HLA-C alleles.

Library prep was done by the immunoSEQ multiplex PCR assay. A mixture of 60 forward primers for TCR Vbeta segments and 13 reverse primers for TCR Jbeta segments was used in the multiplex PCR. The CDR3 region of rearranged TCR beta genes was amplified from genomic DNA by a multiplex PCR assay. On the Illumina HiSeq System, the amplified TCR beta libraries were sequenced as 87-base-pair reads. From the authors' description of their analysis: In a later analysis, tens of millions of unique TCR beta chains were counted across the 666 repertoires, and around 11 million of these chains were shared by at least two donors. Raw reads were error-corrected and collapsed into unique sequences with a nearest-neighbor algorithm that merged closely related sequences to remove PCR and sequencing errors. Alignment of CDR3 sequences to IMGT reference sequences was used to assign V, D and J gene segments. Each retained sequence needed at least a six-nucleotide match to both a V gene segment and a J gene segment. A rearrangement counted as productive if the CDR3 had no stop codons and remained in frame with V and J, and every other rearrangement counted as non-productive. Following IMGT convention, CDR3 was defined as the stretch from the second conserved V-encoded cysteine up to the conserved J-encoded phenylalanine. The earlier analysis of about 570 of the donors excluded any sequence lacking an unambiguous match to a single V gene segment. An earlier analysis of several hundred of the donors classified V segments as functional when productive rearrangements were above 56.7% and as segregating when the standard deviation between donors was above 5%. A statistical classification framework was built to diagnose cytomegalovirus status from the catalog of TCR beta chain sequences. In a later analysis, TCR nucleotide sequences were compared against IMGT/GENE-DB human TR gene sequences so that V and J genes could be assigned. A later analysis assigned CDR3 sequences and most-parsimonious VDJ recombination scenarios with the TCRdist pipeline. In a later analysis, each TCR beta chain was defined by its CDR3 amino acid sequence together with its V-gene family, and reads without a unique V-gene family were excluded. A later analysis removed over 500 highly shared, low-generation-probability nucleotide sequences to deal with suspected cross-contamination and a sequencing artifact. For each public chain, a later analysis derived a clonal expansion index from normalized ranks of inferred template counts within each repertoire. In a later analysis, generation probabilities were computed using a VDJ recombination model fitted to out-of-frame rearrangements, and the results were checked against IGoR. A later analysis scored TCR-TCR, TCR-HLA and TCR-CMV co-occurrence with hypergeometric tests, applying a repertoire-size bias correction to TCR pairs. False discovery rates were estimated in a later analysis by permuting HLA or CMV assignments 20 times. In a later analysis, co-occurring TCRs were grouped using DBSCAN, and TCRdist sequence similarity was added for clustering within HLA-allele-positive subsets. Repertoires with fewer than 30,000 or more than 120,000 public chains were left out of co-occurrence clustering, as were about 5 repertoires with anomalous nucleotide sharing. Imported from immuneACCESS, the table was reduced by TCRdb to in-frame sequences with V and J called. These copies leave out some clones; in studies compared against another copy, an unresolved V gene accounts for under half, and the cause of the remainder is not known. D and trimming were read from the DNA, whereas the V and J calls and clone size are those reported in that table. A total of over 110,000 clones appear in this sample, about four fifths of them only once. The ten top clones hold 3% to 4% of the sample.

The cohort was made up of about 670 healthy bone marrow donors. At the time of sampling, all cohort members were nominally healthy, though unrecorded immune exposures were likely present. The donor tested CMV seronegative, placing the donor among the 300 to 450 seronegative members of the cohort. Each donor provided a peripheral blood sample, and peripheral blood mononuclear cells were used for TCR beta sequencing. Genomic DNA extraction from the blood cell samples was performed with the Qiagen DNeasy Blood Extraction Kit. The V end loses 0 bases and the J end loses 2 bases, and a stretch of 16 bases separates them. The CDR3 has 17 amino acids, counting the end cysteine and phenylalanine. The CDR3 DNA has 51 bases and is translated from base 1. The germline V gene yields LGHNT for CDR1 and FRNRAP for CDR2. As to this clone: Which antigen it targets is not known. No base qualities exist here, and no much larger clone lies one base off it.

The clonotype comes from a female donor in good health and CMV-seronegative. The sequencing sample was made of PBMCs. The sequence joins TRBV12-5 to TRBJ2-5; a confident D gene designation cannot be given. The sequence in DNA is TGTGCTAGTGGTTTGGTATCAGGCCCGATCCTACAAGAGACCCAGTACTTC. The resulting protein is CASGLVSGPILQETQYF.